This TCR beta chain was identified in a study of blood T cell repertoires in COVID-19. Study in general: The United States, Italy and Spain were the sources of the acute and convalescent COVID-19 samples. From T cells, B-cell-depleted T cells, or PBMCs came the material, which was cDNA or gDNA.

In the original workflow: Amplifying reference gene primers gave estimates of nucleated cell counts. TCRdb's copy holds only in-frame clones and misses some; the assay was immunoSEQ multiplex PCR. The V and J calls and the clone size are those of that table, but D and trimming were determined from the DNA. Of 250,000 to 300,000 clones detected, roughly 85% appear once; the ten largest clones hold 4% to 6%. Trimming removed 0 bases from V and 5 bases from J; junction bases left unmatched: 14. This CDR3 is built from 18 residues. Germline CDR1 reads KGHSH; CDR2 reads LQKENI. The chain employs TRBV18 and TRBJ1-2; TRBD1 agrees at 8 bases. The origin of this receptor is a man aged 45-65 years with active or convalescent COVID-19. The specimen was peripheral blood. The CDR3 reads CASSPPGTGPLTWYGYTF. In DNA, the CDR3 is TGTGCCAGCTCACCACCAGGGACAGGTCCCCTAACTTGGTATGGCTACACCTTC.